This TCR beta chain was captured by sequencing in a study of regulatory T cells in long-lasting Graves disease. This clonotype was seen at least ten times. The antigen is undetermined. The time point is: newly diagnosed GD, antithyroid drugs for less than 3 months. Generation of the TCR library employed RNA extracted from PBMCs. Each patient gave roughly 9.2 milliliters of EDTA-anticoagulated peripheral blood. Both iRepertoire HTBI primers and Arm-PCR of CDR3 regions were used to build the TCR beta libraries. Methods used by the authors: Analysis of the samples identified 60 to 75 TRBV and 14 TRBJ segments. TCRdb re-derived calls from the multiplex PCR reads in MiXCR, one entry per CDR3 protein. The V and J calls were not made by the authors but by TCRdb's processing. The sample lists over 500,000 distinct CDR3 sequences; 15% to 20% were seen once. Study findings and constraints: Segments TRBV28, TRBJ1-2 and TRBJ2-5 showed preferential usage in persistent disease. TCR diversity was lower in persistent Graves' patients (versus newly diagnosed ones).

Germline V gene data show CDR1 as MDHEN and CDR2 as SYDVKM. The CDR3 runs to 13 residues. Trimming left V 5 bases short and J 4 bases short, with 12 bases between. These data were also reused for a study on T cells in Graves' hyperthyroidism and ophthalmopathy.

V and J are TRBV28 and TRBJ2-7; no clear D gene. This clonotype originated in a man younger than 35 with Graves disease. Sequences were derived from peripheral blood mononuclear cells (PBMCs), sampled at new diagnosis, from a patient treated with antithyroid drugs. The CDR3 coding sequence is TGTGCCAGCAGTCCCTACACAGTTTACGAGCAGTACTTC. This encodes CASSPYTVYEQYF.